This paragraph covers one T cell receptor beta chain sequence. The record originates from a study of identical twins. The CDR3 is 13 amino acids. From germline, CDR1 is MNHNS and CDR2 SASEGT. V dropped 11 bases and J dropped 3 bases, with 14 bases sitting between them. A universal primer site was added by template switching, and unique molecular identifiers were carried by the cDNA. From the 5' RACE reads, TCRdb called clonotypes with MiXCR, one entry per CDR3 protein. Here the sample spans nearly 650,000 distinct CDR3 sequences, less than 9% being singletons. The sample was also linked to a second study, of yellow fever vaccine responses in identical twins.

The material sequenced was PBMCs. The clonotype originates from a woman aged 18 to 35 in good health. The V call is TRBV6-1, the J call TRBJ2-1; perhaps D is TRBD1 or TRBD2 (5 bases each). Written as DNA, the CDR3 is TGTGCCTCTGCTGGGACGGTCTACAATGAGCAGTTCTTC. It translates to CASAGTVYNEQFF.